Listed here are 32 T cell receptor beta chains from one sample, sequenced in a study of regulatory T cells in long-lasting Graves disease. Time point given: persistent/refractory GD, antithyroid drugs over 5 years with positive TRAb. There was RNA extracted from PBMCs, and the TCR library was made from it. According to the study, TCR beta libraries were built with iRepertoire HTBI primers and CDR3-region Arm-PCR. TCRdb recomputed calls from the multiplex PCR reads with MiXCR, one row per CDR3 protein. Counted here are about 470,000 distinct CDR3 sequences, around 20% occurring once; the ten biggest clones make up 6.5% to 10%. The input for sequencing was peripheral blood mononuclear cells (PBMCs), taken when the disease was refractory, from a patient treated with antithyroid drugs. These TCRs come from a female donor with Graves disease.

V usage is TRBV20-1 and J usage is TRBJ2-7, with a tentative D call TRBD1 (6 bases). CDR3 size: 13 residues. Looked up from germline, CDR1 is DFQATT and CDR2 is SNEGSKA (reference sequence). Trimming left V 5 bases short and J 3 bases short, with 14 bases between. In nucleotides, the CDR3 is TGCAGTGCTGCTGACAGGCGATTCTACGAGCAGTACTTC. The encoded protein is CSAADRRFYEQYF.

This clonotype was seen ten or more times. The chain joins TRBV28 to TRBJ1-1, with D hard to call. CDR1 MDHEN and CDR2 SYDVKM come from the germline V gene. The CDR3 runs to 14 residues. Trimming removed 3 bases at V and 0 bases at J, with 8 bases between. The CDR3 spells CASSFGALNTEAFF. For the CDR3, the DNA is TGTGCCAGCAGTTTCGGAGCCTTGAACACTGAAGCTTTCTTT.

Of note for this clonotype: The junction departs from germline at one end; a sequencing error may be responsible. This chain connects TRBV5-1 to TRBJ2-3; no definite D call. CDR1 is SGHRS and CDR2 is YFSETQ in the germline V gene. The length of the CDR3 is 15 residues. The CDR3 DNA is TGCGCCAGCAGCTTGGTACCCTGGAACACAAATACGCAGTATTTT. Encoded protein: CASSLVPWNTNTQYF.

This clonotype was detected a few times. The CDR3 sequence is CSARDIRDSFNEKLFF. CDR3 nucleotides: TGCAGTGCTAGAGATATTAGGGACTCCTTTAATGAAAAACTGTTTTTT. The rearrangement joins TRBV20-1 to TRBJ1-4; a weak D match, TRBD1 (5 bases). Trimming took off 0 bases at V and 4 bases at J, with 15 bases between the two ends. The CDR3 has 16 residues. Germline V gene data show CDR1 as DFQATT and CDR2 as SNEGSKA (reference sequence).

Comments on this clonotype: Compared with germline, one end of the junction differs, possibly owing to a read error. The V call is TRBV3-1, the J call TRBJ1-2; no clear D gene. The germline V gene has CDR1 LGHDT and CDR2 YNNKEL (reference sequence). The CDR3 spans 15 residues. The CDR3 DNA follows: TGTGCCAGCAGCCAAGAAATTTCGGTTAACTATGGCCACACCTTC. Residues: CASSQEISVNYGHTF.

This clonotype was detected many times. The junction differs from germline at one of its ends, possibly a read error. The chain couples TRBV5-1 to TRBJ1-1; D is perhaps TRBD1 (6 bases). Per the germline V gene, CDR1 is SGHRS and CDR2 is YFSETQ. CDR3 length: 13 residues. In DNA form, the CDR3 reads TGTGCCAGCAGTTTAGGGGGGGTCACTGAAGCTTTCTTT. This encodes CASSLGGVTEAFF.

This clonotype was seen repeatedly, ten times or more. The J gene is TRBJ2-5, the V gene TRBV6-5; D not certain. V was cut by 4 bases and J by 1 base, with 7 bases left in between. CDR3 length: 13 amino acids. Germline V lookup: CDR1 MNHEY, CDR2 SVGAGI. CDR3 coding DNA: TGTGCCAGCAGTTGGACGGGCCAAGAGACCCAGTACTTC. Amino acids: CASSWTGQETQYF.

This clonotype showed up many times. CDR3 coding DNA: TGTGCCACCAGTGACCCATTGACCGACACCGGGGAGCTGTTTTTT. Translation: CATSDPLTDTGELFF. The chain links TRBV24-1 to TRBJ2-2, with D hard to call. With 4 bases removed from V and 3 bases from J, the gap between germline ends came to 11 bases. The germline CDR1 and CDR2 sequences are KGHDR and SFDVKD. The length of the CDR3 is 15 residues.

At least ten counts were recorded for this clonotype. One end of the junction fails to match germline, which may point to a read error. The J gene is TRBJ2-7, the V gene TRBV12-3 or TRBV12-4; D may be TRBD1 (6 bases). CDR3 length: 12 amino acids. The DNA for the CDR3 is TGTGCCAGCAGTTGGACAACCGGGACACAGGCTTTC. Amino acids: CASSWTTGTQAF.

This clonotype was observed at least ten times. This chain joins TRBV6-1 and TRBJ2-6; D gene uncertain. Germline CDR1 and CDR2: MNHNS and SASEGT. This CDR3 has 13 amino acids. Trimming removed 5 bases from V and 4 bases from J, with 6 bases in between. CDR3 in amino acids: CASSQPGANVLTF. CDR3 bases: TGTGCCAGCAGTCAACCGGGGGCCAACGTCCTGACTTTC.

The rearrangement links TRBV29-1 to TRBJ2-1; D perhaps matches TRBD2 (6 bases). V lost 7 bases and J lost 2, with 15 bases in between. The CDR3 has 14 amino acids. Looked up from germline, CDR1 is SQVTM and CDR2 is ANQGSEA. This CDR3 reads CSADSGATYNEQFF. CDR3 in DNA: TGCAGCGCTGATAGCGGAGCCACCTACAATGAGCAGTTCTTC.

In DNA, the CDR3 is TGTGCCAGCAGCTTAGTCACAGGGACGTACAATGAGCAGTTCTTC. Translated: CASSLVTGTYNEQFF. The genes are TRBV7-2 and TRBJ2-1, with D tentatively TRBD1 (6 bases). Germline V gives CDR1 SGHTA, CDR2 FQGNSA. The CDR3 covers 15 residues. Trimming left V 1 base short and J 4 bases short, with 11 bases between.

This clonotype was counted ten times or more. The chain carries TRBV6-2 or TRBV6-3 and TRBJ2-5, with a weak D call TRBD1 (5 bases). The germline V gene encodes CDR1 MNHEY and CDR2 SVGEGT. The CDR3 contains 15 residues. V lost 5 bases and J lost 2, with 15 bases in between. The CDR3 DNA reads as TGTGCCAGCAGTACCCCCCTGGGGCGGCAAGAGACCCAGTACTTC. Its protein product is CASSTPLGRQETQYF.

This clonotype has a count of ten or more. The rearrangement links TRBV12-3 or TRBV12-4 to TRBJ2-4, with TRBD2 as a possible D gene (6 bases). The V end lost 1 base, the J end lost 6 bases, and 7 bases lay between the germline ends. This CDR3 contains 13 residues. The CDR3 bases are TGTGCCAGCAGTTTAGGGGACTCAAACATTCAGTACTTC. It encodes CASSLGDSNIQYF.

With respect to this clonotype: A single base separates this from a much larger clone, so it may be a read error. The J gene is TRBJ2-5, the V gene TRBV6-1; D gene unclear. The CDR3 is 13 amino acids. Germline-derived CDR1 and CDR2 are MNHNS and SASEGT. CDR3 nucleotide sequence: TGTGTCAGCAGTCCGAACGTTCGGGAGACCCAGTACTTC. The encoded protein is CVSSPNVRETQYF.

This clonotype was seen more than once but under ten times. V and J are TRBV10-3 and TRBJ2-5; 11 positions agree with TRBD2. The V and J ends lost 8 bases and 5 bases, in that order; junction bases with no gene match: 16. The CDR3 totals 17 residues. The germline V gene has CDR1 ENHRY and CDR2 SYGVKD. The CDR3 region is CAIGGGTSGRLRETQYF. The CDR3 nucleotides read TGTGCCATCGGGGGGGGAACTAGCGGGAGATTGAGGGAGACCCAGTACTTC.

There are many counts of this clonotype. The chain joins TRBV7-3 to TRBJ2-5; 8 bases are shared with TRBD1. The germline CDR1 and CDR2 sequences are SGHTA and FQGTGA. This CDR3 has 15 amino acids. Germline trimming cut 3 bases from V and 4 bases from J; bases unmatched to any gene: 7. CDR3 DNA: TGTGCCAGCAGCTTTTCGACAGGGGTCCGAGAGACCCAGTACTTC. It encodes CASSFSTGVRETQYF.

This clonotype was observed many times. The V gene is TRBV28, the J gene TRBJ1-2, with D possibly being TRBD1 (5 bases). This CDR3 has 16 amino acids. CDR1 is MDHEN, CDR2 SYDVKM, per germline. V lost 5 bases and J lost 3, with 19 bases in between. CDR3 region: CASSPTGTSAHYGYTF. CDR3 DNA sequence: TGTGCCAGCAGTCCCACCGGGACCTCCGCCCACTATGGCTACACCTTC.

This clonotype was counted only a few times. In DNA form, the CDR3 reads TGTGCCAGCAGCTTTTGGCGGGAAGGGAATGAGCAGTTCTTC. Protein sequence: CASSFWREGNEQFF. The chain uses TRBV7-2 and TRBJ2-1; possibly TRBD2 for D (6 bases). The CDR3 is made up of 14 amino acids. V lost 3 bases, J lost 7 bases, and 13 bases lay in between. Germline loops: CDR1 SGHTA, CDR2 FQGNSA.

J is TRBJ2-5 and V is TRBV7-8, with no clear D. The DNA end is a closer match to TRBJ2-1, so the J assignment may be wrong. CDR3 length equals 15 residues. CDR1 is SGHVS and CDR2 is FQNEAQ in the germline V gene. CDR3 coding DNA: TGTGCCAGCAGCTTAGGATCCCATGGTGGCAATGAGCAGTTCTTC. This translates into CASSLGSHGGNEQFF.

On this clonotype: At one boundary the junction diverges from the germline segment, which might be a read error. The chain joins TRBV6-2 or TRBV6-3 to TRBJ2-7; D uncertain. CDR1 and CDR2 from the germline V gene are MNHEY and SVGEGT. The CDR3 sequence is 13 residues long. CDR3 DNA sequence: TGTGCCAGCAGCCTCGGCAGCTCCTACGAGCAGCACTTC. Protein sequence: CASSLGSSYEQHF.

Here the CDR3 reads CASSPSAGGTGELFF. The CDR3 nucleotides read TGTGCCAGCAGCCCCTCTGCGGGCGGCACCGGGGAGCTGTTTTTT. The V gene is TRBV3-1, the J gene TRBJ2-2; tentative D call: TRBD2 (5 bases). Germline CDR1 and CDR2: LGHDT and YNNKEL (reference sequence). This CDR3 spans 15 amino acids. V was cut by 4 bases and J by 4 bases, with 13 bases left in between.

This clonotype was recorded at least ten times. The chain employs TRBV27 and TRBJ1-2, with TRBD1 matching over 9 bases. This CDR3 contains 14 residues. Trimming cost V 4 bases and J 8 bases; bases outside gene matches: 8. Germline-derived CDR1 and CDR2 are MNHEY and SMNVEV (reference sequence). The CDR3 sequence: CASSWGQGAGGYTF. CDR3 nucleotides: TGTGCCAGCAGTTGGGGACAGGGAGCTGGAGGCTACACCTTC.

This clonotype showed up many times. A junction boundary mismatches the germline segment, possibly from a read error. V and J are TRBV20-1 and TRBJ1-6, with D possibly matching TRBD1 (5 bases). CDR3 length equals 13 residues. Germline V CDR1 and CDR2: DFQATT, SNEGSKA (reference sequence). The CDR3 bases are TGCAGTGCGAGAGCAGGGAGAGGTTCACCCCTCCACTTT. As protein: CSARAGRGSPLHF.

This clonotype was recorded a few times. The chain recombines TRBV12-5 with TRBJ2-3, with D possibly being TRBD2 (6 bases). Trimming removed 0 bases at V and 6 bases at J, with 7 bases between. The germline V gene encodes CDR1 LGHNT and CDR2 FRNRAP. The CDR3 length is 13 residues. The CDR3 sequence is CASGLVRGDTQYF. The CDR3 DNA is TGTGCTAGTGGTTTGGTACGGGGGGATACGCAGTATTTT. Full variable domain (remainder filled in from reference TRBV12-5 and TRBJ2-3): DARVTQTPRHKVTEMGQEVTMRCQPILGHNTVFWYRQTMMQGLELLAYFRNRAPLDDSGMPKDRFSAEMPDATLATLKIQPSEPRDSAVYFCASGLVRGDTQYFGPGTRLTVL.

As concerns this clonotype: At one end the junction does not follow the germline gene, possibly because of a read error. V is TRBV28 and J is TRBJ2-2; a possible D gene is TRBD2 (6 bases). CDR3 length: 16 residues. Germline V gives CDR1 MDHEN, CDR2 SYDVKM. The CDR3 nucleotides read TGTGCCAGCAGTCGAAGGGGAGGTTCGGGCACCGGGGTGCTGCTTTTT. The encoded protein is CASSRRGGSGTGVLLF. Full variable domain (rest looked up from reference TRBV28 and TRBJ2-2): DVKVTQSSRYLVKRTGEKVFLECVQDMDHENMFWYRQDPGLGLRLIYFSYDVKMKEKGDIPEGYSVSREKKERFSLILESASTNQTSMYLCASSRRGGSGTGVLLFGEGSRLTVL.

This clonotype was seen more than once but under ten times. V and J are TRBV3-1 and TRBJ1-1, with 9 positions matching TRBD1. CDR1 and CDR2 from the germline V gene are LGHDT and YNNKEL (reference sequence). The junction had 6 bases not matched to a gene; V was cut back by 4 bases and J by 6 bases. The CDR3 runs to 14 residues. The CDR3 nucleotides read TGTGCCAGCAGCCGTACAGGGGGCGCCTCTGAAGCTTTCTTT. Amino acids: CASSRTGGASEAFF. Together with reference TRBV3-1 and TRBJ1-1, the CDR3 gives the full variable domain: DTAVSQTPKYLVTQMGNDKSIKCEQNLGHDTMYWYKQDSKKFLKIMFSYNNKELIINETVPNRFSPKSPDKAHLNLHINSLELGDSAVYFCASSRTGGASEAFFGQGTRLTVV.

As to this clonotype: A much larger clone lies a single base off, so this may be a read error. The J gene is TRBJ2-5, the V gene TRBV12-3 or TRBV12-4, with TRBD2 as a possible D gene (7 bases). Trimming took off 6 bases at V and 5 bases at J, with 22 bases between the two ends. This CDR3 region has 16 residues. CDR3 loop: CASSSTSGGGGETQYF. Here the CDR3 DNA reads TGTGCCAGCAGCTCTACTAGTGGCGGGGGCGGGGAGACCCAGTACTTC.

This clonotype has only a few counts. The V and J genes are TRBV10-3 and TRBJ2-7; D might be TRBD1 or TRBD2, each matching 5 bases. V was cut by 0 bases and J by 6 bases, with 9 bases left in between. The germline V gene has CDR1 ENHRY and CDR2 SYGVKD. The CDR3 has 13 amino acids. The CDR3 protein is CAISESRGSEQYF. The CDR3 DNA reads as TGTGCCATCAGTGAGTCGAGGGGCTCCGAGCAGTACTTC.

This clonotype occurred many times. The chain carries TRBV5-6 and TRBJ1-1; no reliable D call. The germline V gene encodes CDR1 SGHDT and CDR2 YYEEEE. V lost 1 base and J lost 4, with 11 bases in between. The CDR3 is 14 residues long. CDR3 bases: TGTGCCAGCAGCTTGAACGGAGTGGGCACTGAAGCTTTCTTT. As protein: CASSLNGVGTEAFF.

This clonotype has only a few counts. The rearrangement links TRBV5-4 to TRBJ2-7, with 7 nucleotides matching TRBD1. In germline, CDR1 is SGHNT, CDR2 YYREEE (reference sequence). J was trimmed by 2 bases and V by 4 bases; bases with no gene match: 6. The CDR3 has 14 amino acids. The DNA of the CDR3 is TGTGCCAGCAGCATCGGGACAGCCCCCTACGAGCAGTACTTC. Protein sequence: CASSIGTAPYEQYF.

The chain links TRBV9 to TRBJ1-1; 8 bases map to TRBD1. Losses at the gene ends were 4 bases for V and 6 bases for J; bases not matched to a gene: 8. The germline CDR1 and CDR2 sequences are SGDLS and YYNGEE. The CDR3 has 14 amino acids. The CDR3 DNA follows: TGTGCCAGCAGCACAGATCAGGGGGCGGCTGAAGCTTTCTTT. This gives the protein CASSTDQGAAEAFF.